A selection of T cell receptor beta chains follows, all from one sample in a study of blood T cell repertoires in COVID-19. Assay used: immunoSEQ multiplex PCR; TCRdb lists only in-frame clones, some missing. The sample holds 30,000 to 45,000 clones, 81% seen once. The source material was peripheral blood. The source is an elderly man with active or convalescent COVID-19. The CDR3 runs from the conserved cysteine through the conserved F or W. A D gene is named only where the DNA matches it firmly. Clone size is given for some rows only: seen once, a few or many times, or a class if the clone is expanded.

CDR3nt	CDR3aa	d_gene	len	j_gene	abundance	v_gene
TGCAGCGTCGCGGACAGGGGGCGAAACACCATATATTTT	CSVADRGRNTIYF	TRBD1	13	TRBJ1-3	.	TRBV29-1
TGTGCCATCAGTGAGGGCCCCCGAGGGGCTTTCTTT	CAISEGPRGAFF	.	12	TRBJ1-1	.	TRBV10-3
TGTGCCAGCAGTTCTCCCGGTGAGCGGGGAAGGACTGAAGCTTTCTTT	CASSSPGERGRTEAFF	.	16	TRBJ1-1	.	TRBV28
TGTGCCAGCAGCTACACAGGGGCGGGGAACACTGAAGCTTTCTTT	CASSYTGAGNTEAFF	TRBD1	15	TRBJ1-1	few	TRBV7-2
TGTGCCAGCAGTCGCCGGGAGACGGACCACGAGCAGTACTTC	CASSRRETDHEQYF	.	14	TRBJ2-7	.	TRBV7-8
TGTGCCAGCAGCTTCCATCCGATCACTAGCGGGGAGATCTACGAGCAGTACTTC	CASSFHPITSGEIYEQYF	TRBD2	18	TRBJ2-7	once	TRBV7-9
TGCGCCAGCAGCTCTACAGGGGGAAACAACTACGAGCAGTACTTC	CASSSTGGNNYEQYF	TRBD1	15	TRBJ2-7	.	TRBV5-1
TGTGCCAGCAGTTACGGGACTTCTCGGGGCTACACCTTC	CASSYGTSRGYTF	.	13	TRBJ1-2	.	TRBV6-2/TRBV6-3
TGTGCCAGTAGTATACTTAATAGCAATCAGCCCCAGCATTTT	CASSILNSNQPQHF	.	14	TRBJ1-5	.	TRBV19
TGTGCCAGCAAAGCTTACGCGAACACCGGGGAGCTGTTTTTT	CASKAYANTGELFF	.	14	TRBJ2-2	once	TRBV2
TGTGCCAGCAGCCAAGCGCCCCAGGCCTATGGCTACACCTTC	CASSQAPQAYGYTF	.	14	TRBJ1-2	.	TRBV14
TGTGCCAGCACGCCTGGACAGGGTGATCCCACTCTGGGGGCCAACGTCCTGACTTTC	CASTPGQGDPTLGANVLTF	TRBD1	19	TRBJ2-6	.	TRBV11-3
TGTGCCAGCAGCTTTTTTAGCGCGGAAGGCGAGCAGTACTTC	CASSFFSAEGEQYF	.	14	TRBJ2-7	.	TRBV11-3
TGCGCCAGCAGCGGGACACTAGCGGGGTACACAGATACGCAGTATTTT	CASSGTLAGYTDTQYF	TRBD2	16	TRBJ2-3	.	TRBV5-1
TGTGCCAGCACCCAAAGTAGAGTCTCCTACAATGAGCAGTTCTTC	CASTQSRVSYNEQFF	.	15	TRBJ2-1	.	TRBV6-6
TGTGCCACCAGTGACCCCCGTGGGGGGAGTGGGGAGACCCAGTACTTC	CATSDPRGGSGETQYF	.	16	TRBJ2-5	.	TRBV24-1
TGTGCCAGCAGTTACGCAGGGGCTTCGCGCTATGGCTACACCTTC	CASSYAGASRYGYTF	.	15	TRBJ1-2	.	TRBV6-5
TGTGCCAGCAGTCCAGACGGACTAGCGGGGGTACCTTTC	CASSPDGLAGVPF	TRBD2	13	TRBJ2-7	.	TRBV28
TGTGCCAGCAGTTACTCGAGAAACGGGGGGACCGGGGAGCTGTTTTTT	CASSYSRNGGTGELFF	TRBD2	16	TRBJ2-2	.	TRBV6-6
TGTGCCAGTAGTATAGGGCGGGGAATCTCCTACGAGCAGTACTTC	CASSIGRGISYEQYF	.	15	TRBJ2-7	few	TRBV19
TGTGCCAGCAGCCCCAGCCCCCGGGGGGGAAGGACCCAGTACTTC	CASSPSPRGGRTQYF	TRBD2	15	TRBJ2-5	.	TRBV11-3
TGTGCCATCAAACGCGGGAGTTCCTACAATGAGCAGTTCTTC	CAIKRGSSYNEQFF	TRBD2	14	TRBJ2-1	.	TRBV10-3
TGTGCCAGCAGTTACTCGATCTCCCGGGGATTGATTGCGCAGTATTTT	CASSYSISRGLIAQYF	.	16	TRBJ2-3	.	TRBV6-5
TGTGCCAGCAGCTTCACGGCAGGGGTTAGGACCGGGGAGCTGTTTTTT	CASSFTAGVRTGELFF	.	16	TRBJ2-2	few	TRBV7-9
TGTGCCAGCTACAGTTGGCAAGAGACCCAGTACTTC	CASYSWQETQYF	.	12	TRBJ2-5	.	TRBV2
TGTGCCAGCAGCCCTGCCCCCCCTCGGAATGAGCAGTTCTTC	CASSPAPPRNEQFF	.	14	TRBJ2-1	.	TRBV7-3
TGTGCCAGCAGCGTGGCCTTACTAGCGGGAGGGTACAATGAGCAGTTCTTC	CASSVALLAGGYNEQFF	TRBD2	17	TRBJ2-1	.	TRBV9
TGTGCCAGCAGCCATCTCACTAGCACAGATACGCAGTATTTT	CASSHLTSTDTQYF	.	14	TRBJ2-3	.	TRBV3-1/TRBV3-2
TGTGCCAGTAGTATACCAGAGACTACCTATGGCTACACCTTC	CASSIPETTYGYTF	.	14	TRBJ1-2	.	TRBV19
TGTGCCAGCAGTTACGGTAGCGGGGGGGCCGCAGATACGCAGTATTTT	CASSYGSGGAADTQYF	TRBD2	16	TRBJ2-3	.	TRBV6-5
TGTGCCAGCAGTGCCGGGGGGCGGGATGGGGATACGCAGTATTTT	CASSAGGRDGDTQYF	.	15	TRBJ2-3	.	TRBV7-2
TGTGCCAGCTCACCTCTAACGGGCGGGACAGGGAGGGGCTCTGAAGCTTTCTTT	CASSPLTGGTGRGSEAFF	TRBD1	18	TRBJ1-1	.	TRBV18
TGCAGCGGTTCGGGACAGGTTCCCTACGAGCAGTACTTC	CSGSGQVPYEQYF	TRBD1	13	TRBJ2-7	.	TRBV29-1
TGTGCCAGCAGCCATGGGACAGACTATGGCTACACCTTC	CASSHGTDYGYTF	TRBD1	13	TRBJ1-2	.	TRBV3-1/TRBV3-2
TGTGCCAGCAGCTTGGCGTGGTTGGGGGCAGGCACAGATACGCAGTATTTT	CASSLAWLGAGTDTQYF	.	17	TRBJ2-3	.	TRBV5-8
TGTGCCAGCAGCCAAGATCCAGGGAGCAATCAGCCCCAGCATTTT	CASSQDPGSNQPQHF	.	15	TRBJ1-5	.	TRBV3-1/TRBV3-2
TGTGCCAGCAAAGAAGTCCAGGGCATGAACACTGAAGCTTTCTTT	CASKEVQGMNTEAFF	.	15	TRBJ1-1	.	TRBV7-2
TGTGCCAGCAGCTTAGGACAGAATAGAGGACAGCCCCAGCATTTT	CASSLGQNRGQPQHF	.	15	TRBJ1-5	.	TRBV7-2
TGCGCCAGCAGCCAAGACCAGGGTACAGTTGGGGCCAACGTCCTGACTTTC	CASSQDQGTVGANVLTF	.	17	TRBJ2-6	.	TRBV4-1
TGTGCCAGCAGCCCCCAGACAGGGGTAAAGGGTGGCTACACCTTC	CASSPQTGVKGGYTF	TRBD1	15	TRBJ1-2	.	TRBV7-9
TGTGCCAGCTCACCTAGCCAGGGTGGCAATGAGCAGTTCTTC	CASSPSQGGNEQFF	.	14	TRBJ2-1	.	TRBV18
TGTGCCTGGAGGACTAGCGGGACGAGCTCCTACAATGAGCAGTTCTTC	CAWRTSGTSSYNEQFF	TRBD2	16	TRBJ2-1	.	TRBV30
TGTGCCAGTAGTTACGGCGGGAGTATTCCCGGGGAGCTGTTTTTT	CASSYGGSIPGELFF	TRBD2	15	TRBJ2-2	few	TRBV19
TGTGCCAGCAGCCCCCCCGGACAGCGCGGAGATACGCAGTATTTT	CASSPPGQRGDTQYF	.	15	TRBJ2-3	.	TRBV9
TGCGCCAGCAGCGGACGACAGGGGGCCCAAGAGACCCAGTACTTC	CASSGRQGAQETQYF	TRBD1	15	TRBJ2-5	.	TRBV5-1